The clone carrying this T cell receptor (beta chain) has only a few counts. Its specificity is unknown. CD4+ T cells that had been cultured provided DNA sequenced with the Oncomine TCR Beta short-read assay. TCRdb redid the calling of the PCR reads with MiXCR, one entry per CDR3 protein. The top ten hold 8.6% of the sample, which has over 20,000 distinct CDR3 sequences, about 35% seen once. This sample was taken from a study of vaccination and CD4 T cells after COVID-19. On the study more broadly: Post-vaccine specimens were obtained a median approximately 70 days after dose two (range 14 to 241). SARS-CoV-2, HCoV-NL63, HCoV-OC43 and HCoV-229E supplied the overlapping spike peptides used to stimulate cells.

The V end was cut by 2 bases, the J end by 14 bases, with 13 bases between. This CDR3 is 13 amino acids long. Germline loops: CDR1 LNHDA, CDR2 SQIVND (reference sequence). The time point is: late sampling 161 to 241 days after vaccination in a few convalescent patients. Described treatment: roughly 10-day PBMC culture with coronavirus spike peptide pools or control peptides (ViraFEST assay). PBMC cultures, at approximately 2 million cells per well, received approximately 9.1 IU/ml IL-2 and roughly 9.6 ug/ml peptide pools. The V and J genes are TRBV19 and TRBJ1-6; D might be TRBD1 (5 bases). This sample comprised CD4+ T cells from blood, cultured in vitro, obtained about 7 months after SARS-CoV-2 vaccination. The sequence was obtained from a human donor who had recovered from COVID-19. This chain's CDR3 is CASSIPGLLALHF. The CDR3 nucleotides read TGTGCCAGTAGTATACCAGGGCTGTTAGCCCTCCACTTT.